The source of this T cell receptor beta chain is a study of blood T cell repertoires in COVID-19. In the study overall: COVID-19 samples from acute and convalescent phases originated in the United States, Italy and Spain. T cells, B-cell-depleted T cells, or PBMCs supplied cDNA or gDNA.

In the authors' methods: For nucleated cells, counts were estimated from reference gene primer amplification. Assay: immunoSEQ multiplex PCR; the TCRdb copy retains only in-frame clones and omits some. V, J and clone size are those of that table, while D and trimming were read from the DNA. The sample holds about 220,000 clones, around 81% seen once. The CDR3 contains 16 residues. Germline CDR1 is SGHNT and CDR2 is YYREEE (reference sequence). V was pared by 0 bases and J by 4 bases, with 14 bases between. This receptor was obtained from a woman aged 25 to 39 who had recovered from COVID-19. The specimen was peripheral blood. The chain has TRBV5-4 and TRBJ2-1, with TRBD2 as a possible D gene (6 bases). The CDR3 region is CASSLGSGQGYNEQFF. CDR3 in DNA: TGTGCCAGCAGCTTGGGTAGCGGTCAAGGGTACAATGAGCAGTTCTTC.